This T cell receptor beta chain is from a study of blood T cell repertoires in COVID-19 (dated by TCRdb to 2019 to 2021). Turning to the overall study: Collaborator samples came from the United States, Italy and Spain and covered acute and convalescent phases of COVID-19. The material from the prospective study consisted of cDNA or gDNA derived from T cells, B-cell-depleted T cells, or PBMCs. Subjects who had been exposed to COVID-19, were actively infected with it, or had recovered from it provided the deeply sampled blood TCRbeta repertoires that made up the dataset. The repertoires were made available in a free public database intended to serve as a resource for research on the immune response to SARS-CoV-2. The samples were drawn from two sources: the first 160 participants of the ongoing ImmuneRACE study, and some 1,300 subjects contributed by 6 global collaborators. The sample metadata nearly always contained a de-identified subject ID, COVID-19 status, age in years and sex. Where available, HLA class I and class II types were obtained from metadata supplied by the sample provider rather than from assay-based typing.

Points on this clone: This clone's antigen is unknown. No quality values exist for individual bases; no much larger clone is one base distant.

At one collaborating source in Seattle, patients were enrolled during active infection and were followed longitudinally through the course of disease. Whole blood was collected in K2EDTA tubes by collaborating institutions according to the institutions' own protocols. Collaborator samples were shipped for TCRbeta analysis as frozen whole blood, isolated PBMCs, or DNA extracted from either sample type. The CDR3 goes from the cysteine to the phenylalanine over 14 residues. The entry retains the CDR3 DNA only, 42 bases that are in frame from base 1. For this chain, trimming is 6 bases at the V end and 1 base at the J end, and the number of junction bases without a gene match is 5. According to the germline V gene (reference sequence), CDR1 reads MNHNY and CDR2 reads SVGAGI. TCRbeta CDR3 regions were amplified from genomic DNA using the immunoSEQ Assay, a bias-controlled multiplex PCR. As for the original processing: Nucleated cell counts per sample were estimated from amplification of reference gene primers within the assay. Sequence reads were collapsed and filtered to measure the absolute abundance of every unique TCRbeta CDR3 rearrangement. For each sample, productive Simpson clonality was calculated as the square root of Simpson's diversity index over productive rearrangements. TCRdb re-hosts the immuneACCESS table, in-frame sequences only. Its copies lack some clones; in the studies checked, an unresolved V gene accounts for under half of them, and the cause for the rest is not known. V and J calls and clone size come straight from that table; D and trimming were deduced from the DNA. The sample profile shows under 200,000 clones; around 87% of them were found once. The top ten hold under 0.7% of the sample.

Summary of the overall study and its limitations: How much clinical and demographic metadata was included differed by source and by participant, and the metadata was provided uncurated.

The sequenced material came from peripheral blood. The receptor comes from a man aged 55 to 70 with COVID-19, enrolled during active disease. The rearrangement combines TRBV6-6 with TRBJ1-1; 7 bases in the junction line up with TRBD1. In nucleotide form, the sequence is TGTGCCAGCAGGCTCCGACAGGGGAACACTGAAGCTTTCTTT. This gives the protein CASRLRQGNTEAFF.